This T cell receptor beta chain stems from a study of blood T cell repertoires in COVID-19. Trimming shortened V by 4 bases and J by 4 bases, and 20 bases separated the two germline ends. Germline V gene sequence: CDR1 KGHSH, CDR2 LQKENI. The CDR3 has 17 residues. Assay: immunoSEQ multiplex PCR; the TCRdb copy retains only in-frame clones and omits some. Seen here are 400,000 to 500,000 clones, 70% to 90% observed once, and the top ten hold less than 1.5%. The rearrangement joins TRBV18 to TRBJ2-1; perhaps TRBD2 as D (6 bases). Input material: PBMCs or T cells enriched from blood (not recorded which). This clonotype was obtained from a young woman who had been exposed to COVID-19. CDR3 sequence: CASSQVHGVGGYNEQFF. The CDR3 bases are TGTGCCAGCTCACAAGTTCACGGGGTGGGAGGATACAATGAGCAGTTCTTC.